This entry lists 28 T cell receptor beta chains sequenced from one sample in a study of cytomegalovirus exposure and HLA in healthy donors. PCR used 60 Vbeta primers and 13 Jbeta primers. Measured with immunoSEQ multiplex PCR; TCRdb has only the in-frame clones, and not every one. This repertoire includes approximately 60,000 clones. Sample: PBMCs. The source of these receptors is a young man in good health and CMV-seropositive.

The chain links TRBV9 to TRBJ1-1; perhaps TRBD1 as D (5 bases). The germline V gene encodes CDR1 SGDLS and CDR2 YYNGEE. Trimming left V 4 bases short and J 3 bases short, with 13 bases between. The CDR3 extends over 14 amino acids. The CDR3 sequence: CASSPRALDTEAFF. Here the CDR3 DNA reads TGTGCCAGCAGCCCCAGGGCCCTGGACACTGAAGCTTTCTTT.

The chain has TRBV20-1 and TRBJ2-3, with no clear D. The CDR3 is 10 residues long. The V gene's germline CDR1 is DFQATT and CDR2 SNEGSKA (reference sequence). V lost 5 bases to trimming and J lost 3 bases, with 3 bases between them. The CDR3, as DNA: TGCAGTGCTTCGACAGATACGCAGTATTTT. The encoded protein is CSASTDTQYF.

The rearrangement links TRBV10-3 to TRBJ1-2; D possibly corresponds to TRBD1 (5 bases). With 7 bases removed from V and 6 bases from J, the gap between germline ends came to 15 bases. This CDR3 is 13 amino acids long. CDR1 is ENHRY and CDR2 is SYGVKD in the germline V gene. CDR3 protein: CAIKGREGDGYTF. DNA for the CDR3: TGTGCCATCAAGGGCAGGGAGGGCGATGGCTACACCTTC.

The J gene is TRBJ1-1, the V gene TRBV18, with TRBD1 matching over 8 bases. CDR3 length: 15 residues. The trim removed 0 bases at V and 5 bases at J, leaving 5 bases unmatched. Looked up from germline, CDR1 is KGHSH and CDR2 is LQKENI. As DNA, the CDR3 is TGTGCCAGCTCACCACCGCAGGGGGCTGGTACTGAAGCTTTCTTT. Translation: CASSPPQGAGTEAFF.

V gene TRBV29-1 combines with J gene TRBJ2-5, with 7 bases lining up with TRBD2. CDR1 SQVTM and CDR2 ANQGSEA come from the germline V gene. The CDR3 is made up of 14 amino acids. V dropped 6 bases and J dropped 2; count of bases not matched to a gene: 9. The CDR3 is CSVDGDYVQETQYF. The CDR3 coding sequence is TGCAGCGTAGACGGGGACTACGTACAAGAGACCCAGTACTTC.

The chain uses TRBV5-1 and TRBJ2-6; 9 bases match TRBD1. The CDR3 length is 20 residues. From germline, CDR1 is SGHRS and CDR2 YFSETQ. V shed 0 bases, J shed 0 bases, and the junction held 10 bases outside the gene matches. CDR3 residues: CASSLAGPGTGSSGANVLTF. CDR3 in DNA: TGCGCCAGCAGCTTGGCCGGTCCCGGGACAGGGAGCTCTGGGGCCAACGTCCTGACTTTC.

The gene calls are TRBV7-9 and TRBJ2-6; 9 nucleotides match TRBD1. Trimming took 6 bases from V and 1 from J; bases not matched to a gene: 13. Germline lookup yields CDR1 SEHNR and CDR2 FQNEAQ (reference sequence). This CDR3 has 19 amino acids. CDR3 sequence reads: CASSFKPGQGISGANVLTF. CDR3 nucleotide sequence: TGTGCCAGCAGTTTTAAACCGGGACAGGGTATTTCTGGGGCCAACGTCCTGACTTTC.

This rearrangement joins TRBV4-2 to TRBJ2-4; no reliable D call. CDR3 length equals 16 residues. The V end lost 4 bases, the J end lost 0 bases, and 13 bases lay between the germline ends. Germline V lookup: CDR1 LGHNA, CDR2 YNFKEQ. CDR3 nucleotides: TGTGCCAGCAGCCTTGCCAACCCCAGAGCCAAAAACATTCAGTACTTC. Its translation is CASSLANPRAKNIQYF.

This chain uses TRBV7-9 with TRBJ2-7; D might be TRBD2 (6 bases). CDR1 and CDR2 (germline): SEHNR, FQNEAQ (reference sequence). Trimming shortened V by 4 bases and J by 4 bases, and 14 bases separated the two germline ends. This CDR3 region has 14 residues. The CDR3 region is CASSSGDSHYEQYF. The CDR3 bases are TGTGCCAGCAGCTCGGGGGACTCTCATTACGAGCAGTACTTC.

The rearrangement links TRBV7-9 to TRBJ2-7; possibly TRBD1 for D (7 bases). The CDR3 has 15 amino acids. V lost 1 base to trimming and J lost 3 bases, with 13 bases between them. Germline V gene lookup returns CDR1 SEHNR and CDR2 FQNEAQ (reference sequence). The CDR3 region is CASSLVSRGDYEQYF. CDR3 bases: TGTGCCAGCAGCTTAGTCTCCAGGGGGGACTACGAGCAGTACTTC.

The rearrangement links TRBV6-5 to TRBJ2-2; TRBD1 agrees at 11 bases. V shed 6 bases, J shed 6 bases, and the junction held 3 bases outside the gene matches. The germline V gene encodes CDR1 MNHEY and CDR2 SVGAGI. CDR3 length: 14 amino acids. CDR3 amino acids: CASSQGQGAGELFF. The DNA for the CDR3 is TGTGCCAGCAGCCAGGGACAGGGGGCCGGGGAGCTGTTTTTT.

V is TRBV6-5 and J is TRBJ2-2; 8 positions agree with TRBD1. CDR3 length: 14 residues. The J segment lost 0 bases and the V segment lost 6 bases, leaving 0 bases of the junction unmatched. Germline CDR1 MNHEY, CDR2 SVGAGI. CDR3 coding DNA: TGTGCCAGCAGGGACAGGGCGAACACCGGGGAGCTGTTTTTT. Protein: CASRDRANTGELFF.

The rearrangement links TRBV4-1 to TRBJ1-2; 7 bases are shared with TRBD1. CDR3 size: 15 residues. The junction had 6 bases not matched to a gene; V was cut back by 3 bases and J by 2 bases. Germline-derived CDR1 and CDR2 are MGHRA and YSYEKL. The CDR3 spells CASSQGQTGNYGYTF. The CDR3 DNA reads TGCGCCAGCAGCCAGGGCCAGACAGGGAACTATGGCTACACCTTC.

V and J are TRBV10-3 and TRBJ2-3; no reliable D call. Trimming took 6 bases from V and 3 from J, leaving 16 bases between them. This CDR3 region has 15 residues. Germline loops: CDR1 ENHRY, CDR2 SYGVKD. The CDR3 here is CAISSSQEGTDTQYF. Written as DNA, the CDR3 is TGTGCCATCAGCTCGTCCCAGGAAGGAACAGATACGCAGTATTTT.

The chain carries TRBV9 and TRBJ2-1; 8 bases agree with TRBD2. The CDR3 covers 17 residues. Germline-derived CDR1 and CDR2 are SGDLS and YYNGEE. The ends lost 0 bases at V and 2 bases at J; junction bases unmatched: 7. The CDR3 nucleotides are TGTGCCAGCAGCGTAGTGGATGGACTAGCAACCTACAATGAGCAGTTCTTC. This translates into CASSVVDGLATYNEQFF.

The chain combines TRBV4-2 with TRBJ2-1; D possibly corresponds to TRBD1 (7 bases). This CDR3 spans 15 amino acids. The V and J ends lost 0 bases and 10 bases respectively, with 16 bases between them. CDR1 and CDR2 from the germline V gene are LGHNA and YNFKEQ. The DNA for the CDR3 is TGTGCCAGCAGCCAAGATCACAGGGGAGGCGGGGAGCAGTTCTTC. This gives the protein CASSQDHRGGGEQFF.

The rearrangement links TRBV4-1 to TRBJ2-7; 8 bases align to TRBD1. V was clipped by 1 base and J by 2 bases; unmatched bases: 4. Germline values: CDR1 MGHRA, CDR2 YSYEKL. The CDR3 loop spans 15 amino acids. CDR3 protein: CASSQGTGYAYEQYF. The CDR3 DNA follows: TGCGCCAGCAGCCAAGGGACAGGGTACGCCTACGAGCAGTACTTC.

This chain connects TRBV15 to TRBJ2-1; 7 nucleotides align to TRBD1. CDR3 size: 13 residues. CDR1 is LNHNV, CDR2 YYDKDF, per germline (reference sequence). V lost 8 bases to trimming and J lost 1 base; unmatched junction nucleotides: 2. The CDR3 region is CATQGQSYNEQFF. DNA for the CDR3: TGTGCCACCCAGGGACAGTCCTACAATGAGCAGTTCTTC.

DNA of the CDR3: TGTGCCTGGGTGTACCGGGACAGGGACTACAATGAGCAGTTCTTC. Translation: CAWVYRDRDYNEQFF. The chain is built from TRBV30 and TRBJ2-1, with 9 bases lining up with TRBD1. Losses at the gene ends were 5 bases for V and 3 bases for J; bases not matched to a gene: 8. This CDR3 spans 15 amino acids. Germline loops: CDR1 GTSNPN, CDR2 SVGIG (reference sequence).

The V and J genes are TRBV6-5 and TRBJ2-7; D unresolved. CDR3 length: 15 residues. Germline loops: CDR1 MNHEY, CDR2 SVGAGI. V was trimmed by 2 bases and J by 2 bases, leaving 13 bases between them. The CDR3: CASSYAPGPAYEQYF. For the CDR3, the DNA is TGTGCCAGCAGTTACGCCCCGGGTCCAGCCTACGAGCAGTACTTC.

This chain uses TRBV5-1 with TRBJ2-3, with 9 bases lining up with TRBD2. There are 15 residues in the CDR3. Germline trimming cut 0 bases from V and 5 bases from J; bases unmatched to any gene: 4. Germline V gene data show CDR1 as SGHRS and CDR2 as YFSETQ. CDR3 amino acids: CASSLDPSGVDTQYF. As DNA, the CDR3 is TGCGCCAGCAGCTTGGATCCTAGCGGGGTAGATACGCAGTATTTT.

CDR3 residues: CASSTRTSGPYEQYF. CDR3 nucleotide sequence: TGTGCCAGCAGCACCCGGACTAGCGGGCCCTACGAGCAGTACTTC. The V call is TRBV9, the J call TRBJ2-7, with TRBD2 identical over 11 bases. The germline V gene has CDR1 SGDLS and CDR2 YYNGEE. The CDR3 extends over 15 amino acids. V shed 4 bases and J 2 bases; nucleotides not matched to a gene: 5.

The rearrangement links TRBV19 to TRBJ2-5, with D perhaps matching TRBD2 (5 bases). The CDR3 has 17 amino acids. CDR1 and CDR2 from the germline V gene are LNHDA and SQIVND (reference sequence). V lost 0 bases to trimming and J lost 5 bases, with 19 bases between them. CDR3 sequence reads: CASSIDRGFEGAETQYF. Here the CDR3 DNA reads TGTGCCAGTAGTATAGATCGGGGTTTCGAGGGAGCGGAGACCCAGTACTTC.

The rearrangement joins TRBV11-2 to TRBJ2-5, with TRBD2 identical over 9 bases. CDR1 is SGHAT and CDR2 is FQNNGV in the germline V gene. J was trimmed by 5 bases and V by 4 bases; bases with no gene match: 8. This CDR3 region has 15 residues. The CDR3 sequence is CASSSYSGSEETQYF. The CDR3 DNA reads as TGTGCCAGCAGCTCCTATAGCGGGAGCGAGGAGACCCAGTACTTC.

The chain is built from TRBV7-9 and TRBJ1-6, with D possibly TRBD1 on 5 matching bases. The CDR3 runs 14 residues. The germline V and J ends were trimmed by 5 bases and 7 bases, with 12 bases remaining between them. Germline CDR1 and CDR2: SEHNR and FQNEAQ (reference sequence). CDR3 loop: CASSGTGVNSPLHF. The DNA for the CDR3 is TGTGCCAGCAGCGGTACAGGAGTGAATTCACCCCTCCACTTT.

J is TRBJ2-2 and V is TRBV18; tentative D call: TRBD1 (6 bases). Germline V lookup: CDR1 KGHSH, CDR2 LQKENI. The length of the CDR3 is 15 residues. V shed 4 bases and J shed 2 bases, with 11 bases lying between them. The CDR3 loop reads CASSLRGQNTGELFF. In DNA, the CDR3 is TGTGCCAGCTCACTCCGGGGACAAAACACCGGGGAGCTGTTTTTT.

This chain joins TRBV5-1 and TRBJ1-2; maybe TRBD1 (6 bases). Germline lookup yields CDR1 SGHRS and CDR2 YFSETQ. V lost 5 bases and J 1 base, leaving 12 bases between the germline ends. CDR3 length: 14 amino acids. The CDR3 loop reads CASSYRDFNYGYTF. The CDR3 bases are TGCGCCAGCAGTTACAGGGATTTTAACTATGGCTACACCTTC.

The chain is built from TRBV7-6 and TRBJ2-5; no firm D call. V lost 0 bases and J 13 bases, leaving 15 bases between the germline ends. Looked up from germline, CDR1 is SGHVS and CDR2 is FNYEAQ. There are 13 residues in the CDR3. The CDR3 reads CASSLADRKERYF. The CDR3 coding sequence is TGTGCCAGCAGCTTAGCGGATCGGAAGGAGAGGTACTTC.